One and the same sample provided the 16 T cell receptor beta chains below, sequenced in a study of T cells in Graves' hyperthyroidism and ophthalmopathy. Regions amplified from RNA transcripts were the TCR beta CDR3 regions. The HTBI set primed first-round TCR CDR3 RT-PCR. TCRdb redid the calling of the multiplex PCR reads with MiXCR, one entry per CDR3 protein. In the table there are about 320,000 distinct CDR3 sequences, approximately 16% of which are singletons. What was sequenced was blood. The receptors come from a man aged 25 to 40 with Graves' hyperthyroidism.

This clonotype was detected only a few times. The chain employs TRBV10-3 and TRBJ1-2; a weak D match, TRBD1 (6 bases). With 3 bases removed from V and 5 bases from J, the gap between germline ends came to 22 bases. Per germline, CDR1 ENHRY and CDR2 SYGVKD. This CDR3 is built from 17 residues. The CDR3, as DNA: TGTGCCATCAGTGACCCGACCGGAACATCAGGGGCTTATGGCTACACCTTC. It codes for CAISDPTGTSGAYGYTF.

This clonotype was counted only a few times. The J gene is TRBJ2-7, the V gene TRBV11-2; the match to TRBD2 covers 9 bases. The CDR3 runs 14 residues. Germline V gives CDR1 SGHAT, CDR2 FQNNGV. The ends lost 4 bases at V and 5 bases at J; junction bases unmatched: 6. DNA of the CDR3: TGTGCCAGCAGCTATAGCGGGAGCAGCAACGAGCAGTACTTC. Translation: CASSYSGSSNEQYF.

This clonotype was counted ten times or more. The gene calls are TRBV18 and TRBJ1-1, with D maybe TRBD1 (6 bases). This CDR3 comprises 15 residues. Germline values: CDR1 KGHSH, CDR2 LQKENI. Trimming cost V 6 bases and J 0 bases, with 14 bases left between them. Here the CDR3 DNA reads TGTGCCAGCTCGGTCAACAGGGAGATGAACACTGAAGCTTTCTTT. This gives the protein CASSVNREMNTEAFF.

This clonotype was recorded at least ten times. The J gene is TRBJ2-1, the V gene TRBV5-1; D is ambiguous. This CDR3 has 14 residues. Germline CDR1 is SGHRS and CDR2 is YFSETQ. V lost 0 bases and J 1 base, leaving 5 bases between the germline ends. This CDR3 reads CASSLGQSYNEQFF. DNA for the CDR3: TGCGCCAGCAGCTTGGGTCAGTCCTACAATGAGCAGTTCTTC.

Many counts were recorded for this clonotype. This chain links TRBV7-2 with TRBJ2-5; D gene ambiguous. Germline V lookup: CDR1 SGHTA, CDR2 FQGNSA. CDR3 size: 15 residues. Trimming cost V 5 bases and J 5 bases, with 18 bases left between them. DNA of the CDR3: TGTGCCAGCAGCCGTCCGACCTTTCACCGGGAGACCCAGTACTTC. Amino acid sequence: CASSRPTFHRETQYF.

This clonotype has at least ten counts. CDR3 nucleotides: TGCGCCAGCAGCCAGGGTGCGGGGAACGAGCAGTACTTC. Translated: CASSQGAGNEQYF. The J gene is TRBJ2-7, the V gene TRBV5-1; possible D gene TRBD2, 6 bases. Trimming pared 4 bases from V and 5 bases from J, leaving 13 bases between. The CDR3 runs to 13 residues. The germline V gene has CDR1 SGHRS and CDR2 YFSETQ.

The rearrangement uses TRBV2 and TRBJ2-7, with TRBD1 identical over 8 bases. Germline trimming cut 6 bases from V and 7 bases from J; bases unmatched to any gene: 32. Germline V gene sequence: CDR1 SNHLY, CDR2 FYNNEI. This CDR3 region has 21 residues. CDR3 sequence: CASRESSSRPRGTGPPGEQYF. CDR3 nucleotide sequence: TGTGCCAGCAGAGAGAGCAGCTCCCGGCCCCGTGGGACAGGCCCACCGGGGGAGCAGTACTTC.

The chain joins TRBV19 to TRBJ2-3; D not certain. CDR1 is LNHDA and CDR2 is SQIVND in the germline V gene (reference sequence). The CDR3 spans 15 residues. V was cut by 5 bases and J by 4 bases, with 16 bases left in between. CDR3 DNA: TGTGCCAGTAGTGCGTTTGGTTCGGCCTCAGATACGCAGTATTTT. As protein: CASSAFGSASDTQYF.

In this sample, this clonotype turned up a few times. The rearrangement uses TRBV7-9 and TRBJ1-4; D gene ambiguous. V lost 4 bases and J lost 9, with 15 bases in between. CDR1 and CDR2 (germline): SEHNR, FQNEAQ (reference sequence). The length of the CDR3 is 14 residues. The CDR3 DNA sequence: TGTGCCAGCAGCTCAAATGGGGTTTGGAAAAAACTGTTTTTT. Translated, it gives CASSSNGVWKKLFF.

CDR3 nucleotides: TGTGCCAGCAGTCACCCTTGGACTAGCGGGAATGTCGAGCAGTACTTC. Its translation is CASSHPWTSGNVEQYF. The chain couples TRBV2 to TRBJ2-7; 12 bases are shared with TRBD2. The CDR3 loop spans 16 amino acids. The V gene end was trimmed by 5 bases and the J gene end by 6 bases; junction bases not matched to a gene: 11. Germline CDR1 and CDR2: SNHLY and FYNNEI. The entire variable domain, with the rest obtained from reference TRBV2 and TRBJ2-7, is as follows: EPEVTQTPSHQVTQMGQEVILRCVPISNHLYFYWYRQILGQKVEFLVSFYNNEISEKSEIFDDQFSVERPDGSNFTLKIRSTKLEDSAMYFCASSHPWTSGNVEQYFGPGTRLTVT.

This clonotype turned up a few times. The chain joins TRBV7-8 to TRBJ2-2, with a weak D call TRBD2 (5 bases). The germline gives CDR1 SGHVS, CDR2 FQNEAQ. Trimming left V 2 bases short and J 2 bases short, with 12 bases between. The CDR3 has 16 residues. In DNA form, the CDR3 reads TGTGCCAGCAGCTTATTGTCTAGCACCAACACCGGGGAGCTGTTTTTT. This encodes CASSLLSSTNTGELFF.

J is TRBJ2-1 and V is TRBV6-2 or TRBV6-3; TRBD2 is a possible D gene (6 bases). The V end was cut by 2 bases, the J end by 15 bases, with 17 bases between. Germline V gives CDR1 MNHEY, CDR2 SVGEGT. The CDR3 runs to 13 residues. The CDR3 DNA sequence: TGTGCCAGCAGTTACGACGGGGACTCAAACCCGTTCTTC. Its translation: CASSYDGDSNPFF.

The V gene is TRBV7-3, the J gene TRBJ2-1, with 7 bases matching TRBD2. The trim removed 4 bases at V and 10 bases at J, leaving 10 bases unmatched. CDR1 and CDR2 (germline): SGHTA, FQGTGA. The CDR3 sequence is 14 residues long. The CDR3 sequence: CASSSGLGGGEQFF. The CDR3 bases are TGTGCCAGCAGCTCTGGACTAGGTGGGGGAGAGCAGTTCTTC.

This chain joins TRBV29-1 and TRBJ1-2; D remains unclear. Deletions cut 6 bases from V and 4 bases from J, with 12 bases between. The length of the CDR3 is 12 residues. Germline lookup yields CDR1 SQVTM and CDR2 ANQGSEA. The chain's CDR3 is CSVSNLGYGYTF. The CDR3 region has the DNA TGCAGCGTCTCTAACCTGGGCTATGGCTACACCTTC. The whole variable domain, remainder taken from reference TRBV29-1 and TRBJ1-2, is SAVISQKPSRDICQRGTSLTIQCQVDSQVTMMFWYRQQPGQSLTLIATANQGSEATYESGFVIDKFPISRPNLTFSTLTVSNMSPEDSSIYLCSVSNLGYGYTFGSGTRLTVV.

This clonotype was seen at least ten times. The V call is TRBV19, the J call TRBJ2-1, with D uncertain. Germline V gene data show CDR1 as LNHDA and CDR2 as SQIVND (reference sequence). V was clipped by 6 bases and J by 9 bases, with 12 bases between them. The CDR3 contains 12 residues. CDR3 loop: CASRGFNFEQFF. CDR3 DNA: TGTGCCAGTAGGGGCTTTAACTTTGAGCAGTTCTTC.

This clonotype occurred a few times. V usage is TRBV7-9 and J usage is TRBJ1-1; possibly TRBD1 for D (5 bases). Trimming took off 5 bases at V and 0 bases at J, with 10 bases between the two ends. The CDR3 is made up of 14 amino acids. The germline V gene encodes CDR1 SEHNR and CDR2 FQNEAQ (reference sequence). In nucleotides, the CDR3 is TGTGCCAGCAGCATCCTGGACATGAACACTGAAGCTTTCTTT. It is translated as CASSILDMNTEAFF.